This T cell receptor beta chain was documented in a study of molecular identifiers for immune sequencing clone quantification. Study as a whole: Four of five RNA aliquots from around 18,000 or 91,000 naive CD8 T cells were sequenced.

General observations from the study: One million naive cells reportedly did not prevent detection of spiked Jurkat TCR RNA from one cell.

Previously described methods with listed TCR primers produced the bulk TCR libraries. TCRdb reanalysed the PCR reads using MiXCR and keeps one entry per CDR3 protein. The table has about 36,000 distinct CDR3 sequences, about a fifth seen once. Germline lookup yields CDR1 SGHRS and CDR2 YFSETQ. The CDR3 spans 15 residues. V was shortened by 3 bases and J by 0 bases, with 11 bases between the two germline ends. This clonotype showed up many times. As yet, its antigen is unknown. Sequencing was done on a sample of naive CD8+ T cells from blood, with Jurkat cell RNA spiked in. The sample's subset: FACS-sorted CD8+CD4-CCR7+CD45RA+ naive T cells. The sequence came from a human donor in good health. Some libraries in this study had Jurkat cell RNA spiked in. The chain carries TRBV5-1 and TRBJ2-3; the D gene is possibly TRBD1 (6 bases). CDR3 loop: CASSSGQSSTDTQYF. DNA for the CDR3: TGCGCCAGCAGCTCCGGACAGTCTAGCACAGATACGCAGTATTTT.